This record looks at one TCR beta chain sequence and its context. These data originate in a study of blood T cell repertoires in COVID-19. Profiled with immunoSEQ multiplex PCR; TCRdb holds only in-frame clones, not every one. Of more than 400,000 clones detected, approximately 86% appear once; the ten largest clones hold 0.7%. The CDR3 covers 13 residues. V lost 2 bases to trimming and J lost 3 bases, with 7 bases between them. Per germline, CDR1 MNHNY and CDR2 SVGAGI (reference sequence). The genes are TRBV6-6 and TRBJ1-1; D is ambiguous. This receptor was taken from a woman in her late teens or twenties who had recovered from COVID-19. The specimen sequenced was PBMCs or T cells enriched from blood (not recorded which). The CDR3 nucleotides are TGTGCCAGCAGTTACATGGCCCACACTGAAGCTTTCTTT. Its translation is CASSYMAHTEAFF.